This record covers a single T cell receptor (beta chain). This clone has just one count. Its antigen remains unidentified. Base qualities are not recorded, but no much larger clone differs from it by a single base. Unmatched junction bases come to 2, with V trimmed by 4 bases and J by 6 bases. From a lookup of the germline V gene, CDR1 and CDR2 are SGHTA and FQGNSA. Including cysteine and phenylalanine, the CDR3 has 14 amino acids. The DNA shown is the 42-base CDR3, in frame from base 1. The time point tag for this specimen amounts to: blood 2 weeks post-SBRT. This specimen's treatment or condition label, interpreted: 15 Gy SBRT to primary tumor, nephrectomy 4 weeks later. Serial peripheral blood from radiation-treated patients was sampled at baseline, 2 weeks and 4 weeks after SBRT to track tumor-enriched clonotypes. All patients had renal cell carcinoma with clear cell pathology. The QIAamp DNA Blood Mini Kit (Qiagen) was used to prepare genomic DNA for TCR sequencing. Samples were included in the analyses only if all quality control checks were passed.

The data belong to a study of radiation and T cells in renal cell carcinoma (dated by TCRdb to about 2020). Context from the whole study: Samples were obtained from a clinical trial, in which 15 Gy stereotactic body radiation therapy was delivered to primary renal cell carcinomas and nephrectomy was performed 4 weeks later. In total, 50 to 60 samples, comprising around 26 tumors and some 27 peripheral blood samples, were subjected to TCR beta sequencing. Across all 55 or so samples, under 4,500,000 unique CDR3 nucleotide sequences, encoding around 2.4 million unique CDR3 amino acid sequences, were identified. Overall study outcomes, separate from this receptor: Because pretreatment tumor biopsies were not available, the study could not determine whether clonotypes were already present within the tumor at baseline. An increase in top tumor clonotypes in blood was observed from baseline to 2 weeks post-radiation, followed by contraction by 4 weeks, which was taken to suggest transient expansion of tumor-resident clones. Tracking of blood repertoire dynamics stopped at three to four weeks after treatment, with no follow-up past that point. Effects of radiation dose or scheduling on the TCR repertoire could not be addressed with the single-armed trial design.

The immunoSEQ kit was used, according to the manufacturer's recommendations, to generate TCR beta libraries from genomic DNA. For library preparation, a first multiplex PCR was performed with proprietary primers, followed by a second PCR in which unique barcodes were added, and bead cleanups were performed after each round. A positive control reaction and a negative control reaction, both provided in the kit, were run with every batch of samples. The final libraries were assessed on an Agilent 4200 TapeStation D1000 ScreenTape, pooled by volume, and quantified by qPCR. Sequencing was performed on an Illumina NextSeq500 using a MidOutput 150-cycle cartridge, with 156 Read1 cycles, 15 Index1 cycles, and the kit custom primers. The pooled library was loaded at 0.85 to 1 pM, with an approximately 19% PhiX control spiked in. Per the original workflow: The vendor-processed data were analyzed in R, and a clonotype was defined as all T cells that share the same CDR3 nucleotide sequence. In the clone abundance analyses, frequencies in each sample were normalized to that sample's 10,000 most abundant clones. Before analysis, public T cell clones were removed, and these numbered fewer than six per sample on average. Tumor-enriched and baseline blood-enriched clonotypes were defined by at least a 32-fold difference in abundance between compartments. A beta-binomial differential abundance model was used to identify clonotypes that were expanded or contracted between blood time points. Tumor-blood repertoire similarity was measured with the Baroni-Urbani and Buser coefficient, and group comparisons used two-tailed Wilcoxon tests in R. TCRdb's version of the immuneACCESS table is confined to in-frame rearrangements and falls short of the full clone set. An unresolved V gene accounts for under half of the shortfall where checked; the remainder is of unknown origin. That table gives V, J and clone size, and the DNA gave D and trimming. The sample yields over 55,000 clones; roughly 79% were counted once. Together, the top ten hold over 6% of the sample.

Here the sequenced sample was blood, taken from a patient whose treatment included radiotherapy and nephrectomy. The rearranged segments are TRBV7-2 and TRBJ1-4; TRBD1 aligns with 10 central bases. This receptor was taken from a man aged 60-69 years with renal cell carcinoma. The DNA sequence is as follows: TGTGCCAGCAGCTCTGGACAGGGGGATGAAAAACTGTTTTTT. This sequence encodes CASSSGQGDEKLFF.